These 13 T cell receptor beta chains came from one sample sequenced in a study of shared clonotypes between healthy human individuals. Produced via immunoSEQ multiplex PCR; TCRdb's table is partial and in-frame only. The data show some 500,000 clones, with around 77% seen just once and around 12% held by the top ten. The sample comprised PBMCs. All receptors come from a woman between 40 and 50 years old in good health. Some clones in this sample may be carry-over from other donors' samples.

This clone was observed a single time. V usage is TRBV30 and J usage is TRBJ1-3; D gene ambiguous. Trimming stripped 2 bases from V and 8 bases from J, with 19 bases between. CDR3 size: 15 residues. Germline CDR1 and CDR2: GTSNPN and SVGIG (reference sequence). CDR3 in amino acids: CAWSTTISRVDTIYF. The DNA for the CDR3 is TGTGCCTGGAGTACAACAATCTCCCGTGTGGACACCATATATTTT.

This chain uses TRBV30 with TRBJ1-2, with 7 bases fitting TRBD1. Trimming at V came to 1 base and at J to 5 bases, leaving 7 bases not matched to a gene. The CDR3 is 14 amino acids. Germline assignment: CDR1 GTSNPN and CDR2 SVGIG (reference sequence). This chain's CDR3 is CAWSERGRRYGYTF. The CDR3 DNA is TGTGCCTGGAGTGAGAGGGGGCGTCGGTATGGCTACACCTTC.

The chain couples TRBV7-3 to TRBJ2-2; 8 bases fit TRBD1. Germline V gene lookup returns CDR1 SGHTA and CDR2 FQGTGA. The CDR3 spans 14 residues. Losses at the gene ends were 5 bases for V and 6 bases for J; bases not matched to a gene: 5. The CDR3 spells CASSAGQGPGELFF. The CDR3, as DNA: TGTGCCAGCAGCGCCGGACAGGGTCCCGGGGAGCTGTTTTTT.

This clone was counted many times. Within the sample, other DNA sequences also encode this same CDR3. The V gene is TRBV29-1, the J gene TRBJ2-7; D gene unclear. The CDR3 has 10 residues. CDR1 and CDR2 from the germline V gene are SQVTM and ANQGSEA. Trimming took off 5 bases at V and 3 bases at J, with 5 bases between the two ends. The chain's CDR3 is CSVLGYEQYF. The CDR3 bases are TGCAGCGTTCTAGGCTACGAGCAGTACTTC.

Worth noting for this clone: A single base separates this from a much larger clone, so it may be a read error. Other DNA sequences in this sample translate to the same CDR3. The rearrangement joins TRBV11-3 to TRBJ2-7; 7 bases are a match to TRBD1. The V and J ends lost 1 base and 1 base, in that order; junction bases with no gene match: 1. The CDR3 consists of 14 residues. CDR1 is SGHNT and CDR2 is YENEEA in the germline V gene. CDR3 protein: CASSLGDRSYEQYF. The CDR3 nucleotides read TGTGCCAGCAGCTTAGGGGACAGATCCTACGAGCAGTACTTC.

In this sample, this clone turned up a few times. The rearrangement uses TRBV28 and TRBJ1-5; TRBD1 matches 9 bases. The V segment lost 6 bases and the J segment 5 bases; nucleotides outside the gene matches: 5. Germline CDR1 is MDHEN and CDR2 is SYDVKM. The CDR3 sequence is 14 residues long. The CDR3 nucleotides are TGTGCCAGCAGAACGGGACAGGGTTATCAGCCCCAGCATTTT. The encoded protein is CASRTGQGYQPQHF.

The V and J genes are TRBV29-1 and TRBJ2-5, with a possible D match to TRBD1 (6 bases). The J call is doubtful: the DNA matches TRBJ2-7 better. CDR1 SQVTM and CDR2 ANQGSEA come from the germline V gene. The CDR3 extends over 15 amino acids. The CDR3 nucleotides are TGCAGCGTTGAAGGAGGCAGGGGAACAGATGGCGAGCAGTACTTC. Protein: CSVEGGRGTDGEQYF.

This chain joins TRBV6-5 and TRBJ1-1; a weak D match, TRBD1 (5 bases). V dropped 0 bases and J dropped 3 bases, with 11 bases sitting between them. CDR1 and CDR2 (germline): MNHEY, SVGAGI. This CDR3 comprises 15 residues. In DNA, the CDR3 is TGTGCCAGCAGTTACTCGAATCAGGGTGACACTGAAGCTTTCTTT. It is translated as CASSYSNQGDTEAFF.

The rearrangement uses TRBV4-2 and TRBJ1-3; D remains unclear. This CDR3 is 16 amino acids long. Germline-derived CDR1 and CDR2 are LGHNA and YNFKEQ. V dropped 0 bases and J dropped 0 bases, with 9 bases sitting between them. DNA of the CDR3: TGTGCCAGCAGCCAAGACTCGCTGCCCTCTGGAAACACCATATATTTT. Protein product: CASSQDSLPSGNTIYF.

This chain joins TRBV18 and TRBJ2-1; the D gene is possibly TRBD1 (7 bases). V dropped 4 bases and J dropped 4 bases, with 14 bases sitting between them. Per the germline V gene, CDR1 is KGHSH and CDR2 is LQKENI. The CDR3 sequence is 15 residues long. Here the CDR3 reads CASSRATGRYNEQFF. In DNA form, the CDR3 reads TGTGCCAGCTCACGAGCGACAGGGAGGTACAATGAGCAGTTCTTC.

CDR3 in DNA: TGCGCCAGCAGTCACCACGACAGGGCCTATCGTTATAATTCACCCCTCCACTTT. Translating it yields CASSHHDRAYRYNSPLHF. The chain uses TRBV23-1 and TRBJ1-6; 7 bases map to TRBD1. TRBV23-1 is an ORF, with its function uncertain. This CDR3 has 18 residues. The V and J ends lost 3 bases and 4 bases, in that order; junction bases with no gene match: 12.

A single count supports this clone. This chain joins TRBV30 and TRBJ1-6; D gene unclear. V was shortened by 0 bases and J by 10 bases, with 13 bases between the two germline ends. CDR3 length: 14 amino acids. Germline V gene sequence: CDR1 GTSNPN, CDR2 SVGIG (reference sequence). The CDR3, as DNA: TGTGCCTGGAGTGTCGGCACCTTCGGCTCACCCCTCCACTTT. Encoded protein: CAWSVGTFGSPLHF.

Only a few counts were recorded for this clone. One end of the junction is discordant with germline, which a read error may explain. This chain joins TRBV20-1 and TRBJ1-2; the D gene is possibly TRBD1 (5 bases). Germline CDR1 reads DFQATT; CDR2 reads SNEGSKA (reference sequence). This CDR3 has 11 amino acids. Here the CDR3 reads CSAREGPSLIF. The CDR3, as DNA: TGCAGTGCTAGAGAGGGACCCTCTCTGATCTTC.